Listed below are T cell receptor beta chains from one sample, sequenced in a study of CD8+ T cells in alopecia areata. TCRdb's copy holds only in-frame clones and misses some; the assay was immunoSEQ multiplex PCR. The sample shows approximately 160,000 clones, about 60% of them seen only once. This specimen was CD4+ T cells sorted from blood, taken at week 24, from a patient treated with tofacitinib. Source of these receptors: a human donor with alopecia areata. Each CDR3 is given with its conserved first and last residue. Each record gives: clone size, D gene, V gene, J gene, CDR3 protein, CDR3 DNA. A D gene is named only where the DNA matches it firmly. Expanded clones get a size class; other rows say once, few or many, or leave the size out.

abundance: NA; d_gene: NA; v_gene: TRBV29-1; j_gene: TRBJ2-7; CDR3aa: CSVSGVSSYEQYF; CDR3nt: TGCAGCGTATCAGGGGTCTCCTCCTACGAGCAGTACTTC
abundance: NA; d_gene: NA; v_gene: TRBV6-1; j_gene: TRBJ1-3; CDR3aa: CASSEDIGNTIYF; CDR3nt: TGTGCCAGCAGTGAGGACATTGGAAACACCATATATTTT
abundance: few; d_gene: NA; v_gene: TRBV11-2; j_gene: TRBJ2-1; CDR3aa: CASSFRSDSSYNEQFF; CDR3nt: TGTGCCAGCAGCTTCCGATCAGACAGCTCCTACAATGAGCAGTTCTTC
abundance: NA; d_gene: TRBD1; v_gene: TRBV29-1; j_gene: TRBJ2-1; CDR3aa: CSVDLGQLVDTYNEQFF; CDR3nt: TGCAGCGTTGACTTGGGACAGTTGGTGGACACCTACAATGAGCAGTTCTTC
abundance: NA; d_gene: NA; v_gene: TRBV29-1; j_gene: TRBJ1-1; CDR3aa: CSVEEGGASTEAFF; CDR3nt: TGCAGCGTTGAAGAAGGGGGGGCGAGCACTGAAGCTTTCTTT
abundance: NA; d_gene: NA; v_gene: TRBV20-1; j_gene: TRBJ1-2; CDR3aa: CSARDDYGYTF; CDR3nt: TGCAGTGCGAGGGATGACTATGGCTACACCTTC
abundance: few; d_gene: NA; v_gene: TRBV30; j_gene: TRBJ1-2; CDR3aa: CAWNFGGNYGYTF; CDR3nt: TGTGCCTGGAACTTCGGTGGAAACTATGGCTACACCTTC
abundance: NA; d_gene: NA; v_gene: TRBV4-1; j_gene: TRBJ2-3; CDR3aa: CASSQDEGYSTDTQYF; CDR3nt: TGCGCCAGCAGCCAAGATGAAGGATATAGCACAGATACGCAGTATTTT
abundance: NA; d_gene: TRBD1; v_gene: TRBV7-9; j_gene: TRBJ1-3; CDR3aa: CASSIWTGSSGNTIYF; CDR3nt: TGTGCCAGCAGCATATGGACAGGCTCCTCTGGAAACACCATATATTTT
abundance: NA; d_gene: TRBD1; v_gene: TRBV5-6; j_gene: TRBJ2-7; CDR3aa: CASSLAGTVLSYEQYF; CDR3nt: TGTGCCAGCAGCTTGGCGGGGACAGTTCTCTCCTACGAGCAGTACTTC
abundance: NA; d_gene: NA; v_gene: TRBV6-5; j_gene: TRBJ2-3; CDR3aa: CASSYNLPGLTDTQYF; CDR3nt: TGTGCCAGCAGTTACAATCTCCCGGGACTTACAGATACGCAGTATTTT
abundance: few; d_gene: NA; v_gene: TRBV7-8; j_gene: TRBJ1-3; CDR3aa: CASSLDHTLDTIYF; CDR3nt: TGTGCCAGCAGCTTAGATCACACGCTGGACACCATATATTTT
abundance: NA; d_gene: TRBD1; v_gene: TRBV23-1; j_gene: TRBJ1-2; CDR3aa: CASSQSRTGASVNYGYTF; CDR3nt: TGCGCCAGCAGTCAATCGAGGACAGGCGCCAGCGTAAACTATGGCTACACCTTC
abundance: few; d_gene: TRBD1; v_gene: TRBV15; j_gene: TRBJ2-5; CDR3aa: CATSRDTGVGETQYF; CDR3nt: TGTGCCACCAGCAGAGACACAGGGGTAGGAGAGACCCAGTACTTC
abundance: NA; d_gene: NA; v_gene: TRBV18; j_gene: TRBJ2-7; CDR3aa: CASSPGVGQYF; CDR3nt: TGTGCCAGCTCACCAGGCGTAGGGCAGTACTTC
abundance: few; d_gene: NA; v_gene: TRBV12-5; j_gene: TRBJ2-7; CDR3aa: CASGLVRAIIDEQYF; CDR3nt: TGTGCTAGTGGTTTGGTAAGGGCAATAATCGACGAGCAGTACTTC
abundance: NA; d_gene: TRBD1; v_gene: TRBV27; j_gene: TRBJ1-2; CDR3aa: CASSPRQGSGYTF; CDR3nt: TGTGCCAGCAGCCCGAGACAGGGGAGCGGCTACACCTTC
abundance: NA; d_gene: NA; v_gene: TRBV30; j_gene: TRBJ2-1; CDR3aa: CAWRLLGPSYNEQFF; CDR3nt: TGTGCCTGGAGACTGCTAGGGCCTTCCTACAATGAGCAGTTCTTC
abundance: NA; d_gene: TRBD1; v_gene: TRBV5-1; j_gene: TRBJ2-3; CDR3aa: CASSVGQAASTDTQYF; CDR3nt: TGCGCCAGCAGCGTGGGACAGGCCGCTAGCACAGATACGCAGTATTTT
abundance: many; d_gene: NA; v_gene: TRBV5-1; j_gene: TRBJ2-5; CDR3aa: CASSLSSPGGSQETQYF; CDR3nt: TGCGCCAGCAGCTTAAGCTCCCCCGGGGGATCACAAGAGACCCAGTACTTC
abundance: few; d_gene: TRBD2; v_gene: TRBV6-1; j_gene: TRBJ2-5; CDR3aa: CASTPTTGGYETQYF; CDR3nt: TGTGCCAGCACTCCAACAACGGGGGGATATGAGACCCAGTACTTC
abundance: NA; d_gene: TRBD1; v_gene: TRBV29-1; j_gene: TRBJ2-7; CDR3aa: CSVVGQYSYEQYF; CDR3nt: TGCAGCGTTGTGGGACAGTACTCCTACGAGCAGTACTTC
abundance: few; d_gene: NA; v_gene: TRBV7-8; j_gene: TRBJ2-7; CDR3aa: CASSLTHEQYF; CDR3nt: TGTGCCAGCAGCTTAACGCACGAGCAGTACTTC
abundance: NA; d_gene: NA; v_gene: TRBV7-2; j_gene: TRBJ2-1; CDR3aa: CASSPTAGTWGVGYNEQFF; CDR3nt: TGTGCCAGCAGCCCCACAGCCGGAACGTGGGGAGTGGGCTACAATGAGCAGTTCTTC
abundance: few; d_gene: NA; v_gene: TRBV12-5; j_gene: TRBJ1-4; CDR3aa: CASGLVAGAANEKLFF; CDR3nt: TGTGCTAGTGGTTTGGTAGCGGGGGCCGCTAATGAAAAACTGTTTTTT
abundance: NA; d_gene: NA; v_gene: TRBV30; j_gene: TRBJ2-3; CDR3aa: CAWKSWDTQYF; CDR3nt: TGTGCCTGGAAATCCTGGGATACGCAGTATTTT
abundance: NA; d_gene: NA; v_gene: TRBV4-1; j_gene: TRBJ2-4; CDR3aa: CASSQEPNIQYF; CDR3nt: TGCGCCAGCAGCCAAGAACCTAACATTCAGTACTTC
abundance: NA; d_gene: NA; v_gene: TRBV30; j_gene: TRBJ1-1; CDR3aa: CAWSVAGGIEAFF; CDR3nt: TGTGCCTGGAGTGTCGCAGGCGGGATTGAAGCTTTCTTT
abundance: few; d_gene: NA; v_gene: TRBV2; j_gene: TRBJ1-1; CDR3aa: CASRTGERTEAFF; CDR3nt: TGTGCCAGCAGGACGGGAGAAAGGACTGAAGCTTTCTTT
abundance: NA; d_gene: NA; v_gene: TRBV5-1; j_gene: TRBJ2-5; CDR3aa: CASSLALQEQETQYF; CDR3nt: TGCGCCAGCAGCTTGGCTCTACAGGAGCAAGAGACCCAGTACTTC
abundance: few; d_gene: NA; v_gene: TRBV6-5; j_gene: TRBJ1-2; CDR3aa: CASRPGAKNYGYTF; CDR3nt: TGTGCCAGCAGACCAGGGGCCAAGAACTATGGCTACACCTTC
abundance: NA; d_gene: NA; v_gene: TRBV30; j_gene: TRBJ1-5; CDR3aa: CAWSRGGASNQPQHF; CDR3nt: TGTGCCTGGAGCCGGGGGGGGGCTAGCAATCAGCCCCAGCATTTT
abundance: NA; d_gene: TRBD1; v_gene: TRBV27; j_gene: TRBJ2-7; CDR3aa: CASSWGQGSYEQYF; CDR3nt: TGTGCCAGCAGTTGGGGACAGGGCTCCTACGAGCAGTACTTC
abundance: NA; d_gene: NA; v_gene: TRBV30; j_gene: TRBJ2-2; CDR3aa: CAWSRTTTGELFF; CDR3nt: TGTGCCTGGAGTCGGACAACCACCGGGGAGCTGTTTTTT
abundance: once; d_gene: TRBD2; v_gene: TRBV7-2; j_gene: TRBJ2-3; CDR3aa: CASSLSSGGAKDTQYF; CDR3nt: TGTGCCAGCAGCTTATCAAGCGGGGGGGCGAAAGATACGCAGTATTTT
abundance: NA; d_gene: TRBD2; v_gene: TRBV6-5; j_gene: TRBJ2-5; CDR3aa: CATTGGTETQYF; CDR3nt: TGTGCCACCACGGGGGGGACGGAGACCCAGTACTTC
abundance: few; d_gene: TRBD1; v_gene: TRBV5-1; j_gene: TRBJ2-3; CDR3aa: CASSPTQGADTQYF; CDR3nt: TGCGCCAGCAGCCCGACACAGGGGGCAGATACGCAGTATTTT
abundance: NA; d_gene: TRBD2; v_gene: TRBV29-1; j_gene: TRBJ2-1; CDR3aa: CSAWTSGEQFF; CDR3nt: TGCAGCGCTTGGACTAGCGGGGAGCAGTTCTTC
abundance: NA; d_gene: TRBD2; v_gene: TRBV10-3; j_gene: TRBJ2-3; CDR3aa: CAISESGLAGVTDTQYF; CDR3nt: TGTGCCATCAGTGAGTCTGGACTAGCGGGGGTCACAGATACGCAGTATTTT
abundance: NA; d_gene: NA; v_gene: TRBV30; j_gene: TRBJ1-2; CDR3aa: CAWSVTGGPYGYTF; CDR3nt: TGTGCCTGGAGTGTCACGGGGGGTCCTTATGGCTACACCTTC
abundance: NA; d_gene: TRBD1; v_gene: TRBV5-1; j_gene: TRBJ2-6; CDR3aa: CASSPGQGASGANVLTF; CDR3nt: TGCGCCAGCAGCCCTGGACAGGGGGCTTCTGGGGCCAACGTCCTGACTTTC
abundance: NA; d_gene: NA; v_gene: TRBV5-1; j_gene: TRBJ2-5; CDR3aa: CASSLRGETQYF; CDR3nt: TGCGCCAGCAGCCTCCGAGGGGAGACCCAGTACTTC
abundance: few; d_gene: NA; v_gene: TRBV2; j_gene: TRBJ1-5; CDR3aa: CASSPLAGVNQPQHF; CDR3nt: TGTGCCAGCAGTCCGTTAGCAGGTGTCAATCAGCCCCAGCATTTT
abundance: once; d_gene: NA; v_gene: TRBV5-4; j_gene: TRBJ1-1; CDR3aa: CASSSGLSTEAFF; CDR3nt: TGTGCCAGCAGCTCCGGGCTGAGCACTGAAGCTTTCTTT
abundance: NA; d_gene: NA; v_gene: TRBV30; j_gene: TRBJ1-2; CDR3aa: CAWSRAGVGYTF; CDR3nt: TGTGCCTGGTCCCGAGCGGGGGTCGGCTACACCTTC
abundance: NA; d_gene: TRBD1; v_gene: TRBV13; j_gene: TRBJ1-1; CDR3aa: CASSGRDSNTEAFF; CDR3nt: TGTGCCAGCAGCGGCCGGGACAGCAACACTGAAGCTTTCTTT
abundance: few; d_gene: TRBD1; v_gene: TRBV27; j_gene: TRBJ2-7; CDR3aa: CASSWDSMSSYEQYF; CDR3nt: TGTGCCAGCAGTTGGGACAGTATGAGCTCCTACGAGCAGTACTTC